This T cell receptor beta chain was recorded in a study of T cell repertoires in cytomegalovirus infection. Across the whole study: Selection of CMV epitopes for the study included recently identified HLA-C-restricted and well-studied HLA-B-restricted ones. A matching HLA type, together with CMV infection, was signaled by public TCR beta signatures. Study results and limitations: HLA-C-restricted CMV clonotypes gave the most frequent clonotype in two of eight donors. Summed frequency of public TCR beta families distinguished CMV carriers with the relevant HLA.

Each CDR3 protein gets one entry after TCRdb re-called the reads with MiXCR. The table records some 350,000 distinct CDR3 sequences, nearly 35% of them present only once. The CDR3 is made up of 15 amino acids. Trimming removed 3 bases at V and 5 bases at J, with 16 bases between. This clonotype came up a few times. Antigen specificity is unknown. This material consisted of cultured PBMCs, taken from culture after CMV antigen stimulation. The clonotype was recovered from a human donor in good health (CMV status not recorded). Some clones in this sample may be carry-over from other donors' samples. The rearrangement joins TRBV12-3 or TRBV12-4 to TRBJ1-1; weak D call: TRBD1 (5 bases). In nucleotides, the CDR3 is TGTGCCAGCAGTTTCTTGGGGGGAGCTGGGACTGAAGCTTTCTTT. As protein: CASSFLGGAGTEAFF.